This T cell receptor beta chain stems from a study of molecular identifiers for immune sequencing clone quantification. Study overall: In replicates, RNA taken from about 19,000 or 110,000 naive CD8 cells was divided five ways, and four portions underwent sequencing.

Naive CD8 T cell sorting was performed on the CD8+CD4-CCR7+CD45RA+ phenotype. This clonotype was detected ten times or more. Its antigen is still unknown. Listed TCR primers, together with previously described methods, were used for the bulk TCR libraries. One entry per CDR3 protein, called by TCRdb with MiXCR from the PCR reads. The sample contains 62,000 or so distinct CDR3 sequences, 15% to 20% of which appear only once. Germline lookup yields CDR1 MNHEY and CDR2 SMNVEV (reference sequence). V lost 0 bases and J 7 bases, leaving 12 bases between the germline ends. There are 15 residues in the CDR3. Study results and caveats: Spiked Jurkat TCR RNA from one cell was reportedly detectable among 950,000 to 1,000,000 naive cells.

The material sequenced was naive CD8+ T cells from blood, with Jurkat cell RNA spiked in. Subset specified: FACS-sorted CD8+CD4-CCR7+CD45RA+ naive T cells. The V call is TRBV27, the J call TRBJ1-4; D uncertain. This TCR was sampled from a human donor in good health. Some libraries in this study had Jurkat cell RNA spiked in. The CDR3 is CASSLSVPVGEKLFF. Here the CDR3 DNA reads TGTGCCAGCAGTTTATCCGTCCCAGTAGGTGAAAAACTGTTTTTT.